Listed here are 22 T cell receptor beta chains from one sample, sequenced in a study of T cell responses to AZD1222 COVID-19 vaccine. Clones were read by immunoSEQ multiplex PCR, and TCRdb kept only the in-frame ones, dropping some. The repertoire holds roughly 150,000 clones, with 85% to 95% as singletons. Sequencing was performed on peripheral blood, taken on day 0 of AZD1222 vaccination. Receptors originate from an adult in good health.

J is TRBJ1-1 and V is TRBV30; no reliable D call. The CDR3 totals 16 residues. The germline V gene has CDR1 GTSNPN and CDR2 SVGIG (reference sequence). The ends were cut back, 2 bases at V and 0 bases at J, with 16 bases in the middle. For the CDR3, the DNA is TGTGCCTGGAGTACACTCTACAAGGGCATGAACACTGAAGCTTTCTTT. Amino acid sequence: CAWSTLYKGMNTEAFF.

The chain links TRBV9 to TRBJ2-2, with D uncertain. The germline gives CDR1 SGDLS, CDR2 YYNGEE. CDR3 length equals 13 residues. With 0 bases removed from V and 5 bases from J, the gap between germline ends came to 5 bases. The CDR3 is CASSVDRTGELFF. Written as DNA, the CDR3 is TGTGCCAGCAGCGTAGACAGAACCGGGGAGCTGTTTTTT.

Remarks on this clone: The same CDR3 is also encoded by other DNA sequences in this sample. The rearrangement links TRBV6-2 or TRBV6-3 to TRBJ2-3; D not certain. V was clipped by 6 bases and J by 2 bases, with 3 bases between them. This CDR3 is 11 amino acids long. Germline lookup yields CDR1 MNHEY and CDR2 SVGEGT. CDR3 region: CASSNTDTQYF. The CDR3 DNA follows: TGTGCCAGCAGCAACACAGATACGCAGTATTTT.

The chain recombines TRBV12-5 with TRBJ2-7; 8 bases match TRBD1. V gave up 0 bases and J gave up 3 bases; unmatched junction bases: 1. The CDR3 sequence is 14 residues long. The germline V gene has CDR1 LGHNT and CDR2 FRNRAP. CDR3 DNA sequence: TGTGCTAGTGGTTTGGTAGACAGGGGCTACGAGCAGTACTTC. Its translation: CASGLVDRGYEQYF.

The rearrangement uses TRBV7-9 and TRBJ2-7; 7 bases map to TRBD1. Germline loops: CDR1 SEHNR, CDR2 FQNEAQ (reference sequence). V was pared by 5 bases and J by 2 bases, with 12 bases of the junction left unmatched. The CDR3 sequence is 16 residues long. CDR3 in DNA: TGTGCCAGCAGCCCCCAGACAGGGATACCGACCTACGAGCAGTACTTC. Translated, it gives CASSPQTGIPTYEQYF.

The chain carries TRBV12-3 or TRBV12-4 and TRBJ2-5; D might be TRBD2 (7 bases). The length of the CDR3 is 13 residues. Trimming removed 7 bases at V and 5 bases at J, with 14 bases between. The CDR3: CASTPRGGETQYF. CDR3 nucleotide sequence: TGTGCCAGCACCCCCCGCGGGGGCGAGACCCAGTACTTC.

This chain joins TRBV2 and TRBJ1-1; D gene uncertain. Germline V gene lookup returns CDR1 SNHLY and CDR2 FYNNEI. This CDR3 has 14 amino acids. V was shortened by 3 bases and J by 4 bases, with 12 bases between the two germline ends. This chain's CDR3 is CASSESQLLTEAFF. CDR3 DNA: TGTGCCAGCAGTGAGAGCCAGCTCCTCACTGAAGCTTTCTTT.

The CDR3 here is CAISESKGGEPQHF. CDR3 coding DNA: TGTGCCATCAGTGAGTCGAAAGGCGGGGAGCCCCAGCATTTT. V and J are TRBV10-3 and TRBJ1-5; D not certain. CDR1 is ENHRY and CDR2 is SYGVKD in the germline V gene. This CDR3 region has 14 residues. With 0 bases removed from V and 8 bases from J, the gap between germline ends came to 11 bases.

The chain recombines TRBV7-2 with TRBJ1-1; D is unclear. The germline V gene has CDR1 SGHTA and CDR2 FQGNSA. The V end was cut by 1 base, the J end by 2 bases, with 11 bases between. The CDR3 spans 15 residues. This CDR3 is CASSLVWAGNTEAFF. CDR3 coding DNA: TGTGCCAGCAGCTTAGTATGGGCAGGTAACACTGAAGCTTTCTTT.

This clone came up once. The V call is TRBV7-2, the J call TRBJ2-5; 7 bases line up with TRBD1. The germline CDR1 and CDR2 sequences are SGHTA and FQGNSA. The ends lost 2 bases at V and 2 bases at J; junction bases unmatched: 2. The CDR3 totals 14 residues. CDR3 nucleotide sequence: TGTGCCAGCAGCTTACAGGGACAGCAAGAGACCCAGTACTTC. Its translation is CASSLQGQQETQYF.

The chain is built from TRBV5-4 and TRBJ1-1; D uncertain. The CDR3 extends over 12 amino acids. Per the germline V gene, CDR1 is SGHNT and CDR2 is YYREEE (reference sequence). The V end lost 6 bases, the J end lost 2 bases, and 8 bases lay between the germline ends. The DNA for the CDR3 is TGTGCCAGCAACCGCCACAACACTGAAGCTTTCTTT. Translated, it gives CASNRHNTEAFF.

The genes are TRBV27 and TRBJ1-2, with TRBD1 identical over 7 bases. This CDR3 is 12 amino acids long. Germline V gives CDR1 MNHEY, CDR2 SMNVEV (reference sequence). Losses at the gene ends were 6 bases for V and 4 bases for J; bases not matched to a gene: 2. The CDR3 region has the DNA TGTGCCAGCAGAGCAGGGGGCTATGGCTACACCTTC. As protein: CASRAGGYGYTF.

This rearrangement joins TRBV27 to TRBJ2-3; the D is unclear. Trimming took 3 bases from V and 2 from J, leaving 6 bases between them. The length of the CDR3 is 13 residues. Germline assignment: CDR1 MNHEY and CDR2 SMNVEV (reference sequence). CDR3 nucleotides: TGTGCCAGCAGTTTCCCCCACACAGATACGCAGTATTTT. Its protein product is CASSFPHTDTQYF.

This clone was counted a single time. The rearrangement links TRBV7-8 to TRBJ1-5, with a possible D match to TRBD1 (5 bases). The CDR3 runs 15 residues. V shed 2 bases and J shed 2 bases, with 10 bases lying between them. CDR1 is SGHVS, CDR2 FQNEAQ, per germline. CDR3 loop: CASSLHEQGNQPQHF. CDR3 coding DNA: TGTGCCAGCAGCTTACACGAACAGGGCAATCAGCCCCAGCATTTT.

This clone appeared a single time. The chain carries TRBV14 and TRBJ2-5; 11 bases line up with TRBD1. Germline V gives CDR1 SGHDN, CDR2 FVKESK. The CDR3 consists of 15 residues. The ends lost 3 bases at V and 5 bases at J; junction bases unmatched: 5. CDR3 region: CASSQRTGGKETQYF. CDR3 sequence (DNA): TGTGCCAGCAGCCAGCGGACAGGGGGCAAGGAGACCCAGTACTTC.

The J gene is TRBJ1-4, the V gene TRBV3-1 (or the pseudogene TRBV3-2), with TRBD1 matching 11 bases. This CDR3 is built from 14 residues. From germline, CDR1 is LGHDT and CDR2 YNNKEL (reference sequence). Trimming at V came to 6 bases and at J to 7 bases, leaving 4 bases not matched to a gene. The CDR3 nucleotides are TGTGCCAGCAGTTATGGGACAGGGGGTGAAAAACTGTTTTTT. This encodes CASSYGTGGEKLFF.

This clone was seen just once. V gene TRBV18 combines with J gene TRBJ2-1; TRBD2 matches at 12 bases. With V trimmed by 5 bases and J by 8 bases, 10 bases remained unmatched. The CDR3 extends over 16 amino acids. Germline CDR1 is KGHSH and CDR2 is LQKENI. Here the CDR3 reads CASSARGLAGLDEQFF. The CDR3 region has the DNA TGTGCCAGCTCAGCCCGAGGACTAGCGGGGTTGGATGAGCAGTTCTTC.

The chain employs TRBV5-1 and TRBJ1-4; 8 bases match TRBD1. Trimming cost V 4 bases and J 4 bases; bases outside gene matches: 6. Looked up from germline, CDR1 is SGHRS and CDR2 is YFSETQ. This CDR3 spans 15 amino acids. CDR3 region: CASSRGDRGNEKLFF. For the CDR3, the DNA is TGCGCCAGCAGCCGGGGAGACAGGGGTAATGAAAAACTGTTTTTT.

The CDR3 is CASSDSINEQFF. The CDR3 bases are TGCGCCAGCAGTGACAGCATCAATGAGCAGTTCTTC. This rearrangement joins TRBV10-1 to TRBJ2-1, with unresolved D. The CDR3 has 12 residues. CDR1 and CDR2 (germline): WNHNN, SYGVQD (reference sequence). The V and J ends lost 3 bases and 6 bases respectively, with 6 bases between them.

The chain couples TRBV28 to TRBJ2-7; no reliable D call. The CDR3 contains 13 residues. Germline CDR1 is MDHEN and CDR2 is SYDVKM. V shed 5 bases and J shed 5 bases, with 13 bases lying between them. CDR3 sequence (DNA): TGTGCCAGCAGTCCTTTGGCGGCCGACGAGCAGTACTTC. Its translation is CASSPLAADEQYF. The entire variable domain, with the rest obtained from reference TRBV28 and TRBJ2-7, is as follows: DVKVTQSSRYLVKRTGEKVFLECVQDMDHENMFWYRQDPGLGLRLIYFSYDVKMKEKGDIPEGYSVSREKKERFSLILESASTNQTSMYLCASSPLAADEQYFGPGTRLTVT.

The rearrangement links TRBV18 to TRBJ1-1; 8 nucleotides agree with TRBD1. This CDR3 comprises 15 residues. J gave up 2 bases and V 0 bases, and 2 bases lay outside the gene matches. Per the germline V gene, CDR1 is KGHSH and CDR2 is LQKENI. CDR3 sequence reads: CASSPPGQANTEAFF. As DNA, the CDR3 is TGTGCCAGCTCACCACCGGGACAGGCAAACACTGAAGCTTTCTTT. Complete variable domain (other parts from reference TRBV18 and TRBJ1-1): NAGVMQNPRHLVRRRGQEARLRCSPMKGHSHVYWYRQLPEEGLKFMVYLQKENIIDESGMPKERFSAEFPKEGPSILRIQQVVRGDSAAYFCASSPPGQANTEAFFGQGTRLTVV.

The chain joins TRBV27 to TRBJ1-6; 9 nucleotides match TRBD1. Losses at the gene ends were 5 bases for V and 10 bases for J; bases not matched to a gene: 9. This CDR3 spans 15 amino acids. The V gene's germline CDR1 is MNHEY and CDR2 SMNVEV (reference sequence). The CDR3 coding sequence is TGTGCCAGCAGTCCCCCGGGACAGGGTGGGTCACCCCTCCACTTT. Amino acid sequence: CASSPPGQGGSPLHF.